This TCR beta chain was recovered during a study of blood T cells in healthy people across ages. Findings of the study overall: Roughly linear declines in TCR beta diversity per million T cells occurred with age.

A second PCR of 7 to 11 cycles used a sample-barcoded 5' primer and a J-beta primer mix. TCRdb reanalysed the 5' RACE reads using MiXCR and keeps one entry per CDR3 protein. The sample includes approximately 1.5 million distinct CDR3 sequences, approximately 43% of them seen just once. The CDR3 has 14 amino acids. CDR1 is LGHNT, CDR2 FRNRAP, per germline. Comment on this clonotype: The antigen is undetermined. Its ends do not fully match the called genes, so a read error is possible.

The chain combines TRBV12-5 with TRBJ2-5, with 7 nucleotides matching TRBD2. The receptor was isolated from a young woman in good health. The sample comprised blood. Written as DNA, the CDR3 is TGTGCTAGTGTTTTGATGGGGGGGGGTGGAAAGCAGTACTTC. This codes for CASVLMGGGGKQYF. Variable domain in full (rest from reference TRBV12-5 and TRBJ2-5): DARVTQTPRHKVTEMGQEVTMRCQPILGHNTVFWYRQTMMQGLELLAYFRNRAPLDDSGMPKDRFSAEMPDATLATLKIQPSEPRDSAVYFCASVLMGGGGKQYFGPGTRLLVL.